These T cell receptor beta chains were read from a single sample in a study of T cell repertoires in aging, cancer and after chemotherapy. One entry per CDR3 protein, called by TCRdb with MiXCR from the multiplex PCR reads. In the table there are over 9,500 distinct CDR3 sequences, about 30% of which are singletons. Sequenced input: blood. Every receptor here comes from a human donor in good health. The CDR3 runs from the conserved cysteine through the conserved F or W. D genes are given only for firm matches. Size is stated for part of the rows, as once, few or many counts, or as a class when the clone is expanded.

D: -
J: TRBJ2-2
size: -
V: TRBV18
DNA: TGTGCCAGCTCACCCCCTGGGGGGCCGAACACCGGGGAGCTGTTTTTT
CDR3: CASSPPGGPNTGELFF

D: -
J: TRBJ2-2
size: few
V: TRBV5-6
DNA: TGTGCCAGCAGCTTGGAAGGACCCGGGGAGCTGTTTTTT
CDR3: CASSLEGPGELFF

D: -
J: TRBJ1-2
size: few
V: TRBV12-3/TRBV12-4
DNA: TGTGCCAGCAGTTTGTACGGCCCCTATGGCTACACCTTC
CDR3: CASSLYGPYGYTF

D: -
J: TRBJ1-6
size: -
V: TRBV6-5
DNA: TGTGCCAGCAGTTTACTCTTAATCGGGGGTAGCTCACCCCTCCACTTT
CDR3: CASSLLLIGGSSPLHF

D: TRBD1
J: TRBJ1-2
size: -
V: TRBV19
DNA: TGTGCCAGTTCTCAATTGGACGGACAGGGGGCAAGCTACACCTTC
CDR3: CASSQLDGQGASYTF

D: -
J: TRBJ2-7
size: few
V: TRBV19
DNA: TGTGCCAGTAGTGCCAGGGGGGGAGGGCTCTACGAGCAGTACTTC
CDR3: CASSARGGGLYEQYF

D: -
J: TRBJ1-5
size: -
V: TRBV12-3/TRBV12-4
DNA: TGTGCCAGCAGTTTTCTTAATTCCGCAGGGTTCAATCAGCCCCAGCATTTT
CDR3: CASSFLNSAGFNQPQHF

D: TRBD1
J: TRBJ2-1
size: few
V: TRBV24-1
DNA: TGTGCCACCAGTGATCCGACAGGGACCTACAATGAGCAGTTCTTC
CDR3: CATSDPTGTYNEQFF

D: -
J: TRBJ2-3
size: -
V: TRBV5-1
DNA: TGCGCCAGCAGCTTCACCCCTCCCTCAGATACGCAGTATTTT
CDR3: CASSFTPPSDTQYF

D: -
J: TRBJ2-3
size: -
V: TRBV6-2/TRBV6-3
DNA: TGTGCCAGCCTCTTCGATGGCACAGATACGCAGTATTTT
CDR3: CASLFDGTDTQYF

D: -
J: TRBJ2-7
size: -
V: TRBV11-3
DNA: TGTGCCAGCAGCTGGAAGGGGGGACTACGGTACGAGCAGTACTTC
CDR3: CASSWKGGLRYEQYF

D: TRBD2
J: TRBJ2-5
size: -
V: TRBV30
DNA: TGTGCCTGGAGTGTACTAGCGGGAGGGCCCAGGGAGACCCAGTACTTC
CDR3: CAWSVLAGGPRETQYF

D: -
J: TRBJ1-6
size: -
V: TRBV7-9
DNA: TGTGCCAGCAGCTTAGAGATCCCCAATTCACCCCTCCACTTT
CDR3: CASSLEIPNSPLHF

D: -
J: TRBJ2-7
size: -
V: TRBV5-1
DNA: TGCGCCAGCCGATCGGTGGACGAGCAGTACTTC
CDR3: CASRSVDEQYF

D: TRBD1
J: TRBJ1-4
size: -
V: TRBV6-2/TRBV6-3
DNA: TGTGCCAGCAGTTACTCGGGGATGGGACTAGTGGTTGAGCCGGGACAGCTTAATGAAAAACTGTTTTTT
CDR3: CASSYSGMGLVVEPGQLNEKLFF

D: TRBD2
J: TRBJ2-3
size: few
V: TRBV11-3
DNA: TGTGCCAGCAGCCCTTGGGGGGTTTCGGCTAGCGGGGGCCCTAGCACAGATACGCAGTATTTT
CDR3: CASSPWGVSASGGPSTDTQYF

D: -
J: TRBJ1-2
size: few
V: TRBV19
DNA: TGTGCCAGTAGTATAGTAAGGGCCTCCTATGGCTACACCTTC
CDR3: CASSIVRASYGYTF

D: -
J: TRBJ2-5
size: -
V: TRBV6-1
DNA: TGTGCCAGCAGTCTACAAGAGACCCAGTACTTC
CDR3: CASSLQETQYF

D: -
J: TRBJ2-1
size: -
V: TRBV6-1
DNA: TGTGCCAGCAACCGGGTCGGGGATGAGCAGTTCTTC
CDR3: CASNRVGDEQFF

D: -
J: TRBJ1-4
size: -
V: TRBV30
DNA: TGTGCCTGGAACGACCCCAAAGGGTGGTTATCTCGGGAACTGTTTTTT
CDR3: CAWNDPKGWLSRELFF

D: TRBD2
J: TRBJ2-2
size: few
V: TRBV5-4
DNA: TGTGCCAGCACCCCGGGACTAGCGGGGACCGGGGAGCTGTTTTTT
CDR3: CASTPGLAGTGELFF

D: -
J: TRBJ1-1
size: medium-sized
V: TRBV29-1
DNA: TGCAGCGTTGTGAGACGTTTGAACACTGAAGCTTTCTTT
CDR3: CSVVRRLNTEAFF

D: -
J: TRBJ2-1
size: -
V: TRBV29-1
DNA: TGCAGCGTGGCCACGAACAGCGCGTCCAATGAGCAGTTCTTC
CDR3: CSVATNSASNEQFF